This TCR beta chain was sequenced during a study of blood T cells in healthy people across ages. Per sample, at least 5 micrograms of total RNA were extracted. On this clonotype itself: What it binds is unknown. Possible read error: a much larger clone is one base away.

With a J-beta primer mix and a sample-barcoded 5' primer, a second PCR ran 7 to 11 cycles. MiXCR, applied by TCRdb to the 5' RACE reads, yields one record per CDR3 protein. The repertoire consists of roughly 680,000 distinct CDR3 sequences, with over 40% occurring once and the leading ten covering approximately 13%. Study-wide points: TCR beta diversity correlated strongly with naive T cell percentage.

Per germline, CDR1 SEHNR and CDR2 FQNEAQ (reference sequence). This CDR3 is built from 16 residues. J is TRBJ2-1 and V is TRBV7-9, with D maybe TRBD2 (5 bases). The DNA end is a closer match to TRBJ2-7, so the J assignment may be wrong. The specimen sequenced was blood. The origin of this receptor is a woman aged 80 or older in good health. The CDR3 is CASSLGGMSSYNEQYF. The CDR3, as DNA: TGTGCCAGCAGCTTAGGAGGGATGAGCTCCTACAATGAGCAGTACTTC.